This TCR beta chain was sequenced in a study of spatial heterogeneity in lung cancer. The germline V and J ends were trimmed by 0 bases and 3 bases, with 11 bases remaining between them. The CDR3 has 16 residues. From germline, CDR1 is MNHNS and CDR2 SASEGT. This clonotype came up many times. Its antigen remains unknown. In a library made to pick up alpha chains, this beta chain is a stray read with a size that means little. Study-wide results and limits: Within tumors, counts of expanded alpha and beta TCRs tracked tumor mutation counts.

MiXCR, run by TCRdb on the 5' RACE reads, gives a single entry per CDR3 protein. The table includes over 10,000 distinct CDR3 sequences, approximately 4.6% detected once. Indicated time point: sample taken at primary tumor resection. The starting material was lung tumor tissue, obtained at surgery. The source is a male donor with early-stage non-small cell lung cancer. The chain recombines TRBV6-1 with TRBJ2-2, with a possible D match to TRBD1 (6 bases). CDR3 sequence (DNA): TGTGCCAGCAGTGAAGCCTGGACAGTTTACACCGGGGAGCTGTTTTTT. This encodes CASSEAWTVYTGELFF.